One and the same sample provided the 5 T cell receptor beta chains below, sequenced in a study of T cells in Graves' hyperthyroidism and ophthalmopathy. Researchers amplified the TCR beta CDR3 regions from RNA transcripts. The TCR CDR3 was amplified in a first-round RT-PCR using the HTBI primer set. TCRdb processed the multiplex PCR reads anew with MiXCR; each CDR3 protein has one entry. Of about 770,000 distinct CDR3 sequences listed, around 20% were seen once; the top ten hold approximately 15%. Material for sequencing was blood. The receptors derive from a woman aged 45-60 years with Graves' hyperthyroidism that later progressed to Graves' ophthalmopathy.

This clonotype has ten or more counts. V and J are TRBV11-3 and TRBJ2-1; 8 nucleotides line up with TRBD2. This CDR3 comprises 16 residues. CDR1 and CDR2 (germline): SGHNT, YENEEA. V lost 1 base to trimming and J lost 4 bases; unmatched junction nucleotides: 6. The CDR3 region is CASSLGVSGVYNEQFF. The CDR3 nucleotides are TGTGCCAGCAGCTTAGGGGTTAGCGGGGTATACAATGAGCAGTTCTTC.

The V gene is TRBV20-1, the J gene TRBJ1-1, with D unclear. Germline assignment: CDR1 DFQATT and CDR2 SNEGSKA (reference sequence). The CDR3 has 13 amino acids. Trimming removed 3 bases from V and 1 base from J, with 9 bases in between. The CDR3 region has the DNA TGCAGTGCTAGTTTTCCCCAGAACACTGAAGCTTTCTTT. This codes for CSASFPQNTEAFF.

This clonotype was found a few times. The chain joins TRBV18 to TRBJ1-6, with 12 positions matching TRBD1. The J segment lost 10 bases and the V segment lost 6 bases, leaving 13 bases of the junction unmatched. CDR3 length equals 17 residues. From germline, CDR1 is KGHSH and CDR2 LQKENI. CDR3 protein: CASSLTGTGGEKSPLHF. The CDR3 coding sequence is TGTGCCAGCTCGCTCACCGGGACAGGGGGCGAGAAGTCACCCCTCCACTTT.

This clonotype was picked up many times. This chain uses TRBV6-1 with TRBJ1-2, with 8 positions matching TRBD1. Germline V lookup: CDR1 MNHNS, CDR2 SASEGT. V was clipped by 7 bases and J by 4 bases; unmatched bases: 17. This CDR3 contains 17 residues. CDR3 DNA sequence: TGTGCCAGCAACCTACCCGAAACAGGGGGACCCTTCTATGGCTACACCTTC. This codes for CASNLPETGGPFYGYTF.

This clonotype was detected many times. The chain combines TRBV2 with TRBJ2-3, with D possibly TRBD1 on 5 matching bases. There are 14 residues in the CDR3. The V gene's germline CDR1 is SNHLY and CDR2 FYNNEI. Trimming pared 3 bases from V and 6 bases from J, leaving 13 bases between. DNA of the CDR3: TGTGCCAGCAGTGAGTGGCAGGGCATGGATACGCAGTATTTT. This translates into CASSEWQGMDTQYF.